The entry below gives a single T cell receptor beta chain sequence along with its context. Which antigen it targets is not known. Base qualities are not provided; no much larger clone lies one nucleotide away. The sample's time point label, in plain terms: baseline before first vaccination. Vaccinee samples were obtained from the UK trials COV001 and COV002, which included a single-blind randomized controlled phase 2/3 trial of AZD1222 (ChAdOx1 nCoV-19) in healthy adults. For TCRbeta chain sequencing, PBMC samples from trial participants were taken at day 0 and at day 28 after the second dose. This specimen comes from a study of T cell responses to AZD1222 COVID-19 vaccine (dated by TCRdb to the early 2020s). Study-level background: AZD1222 recipients with second doses at about 4 weeks or about 12 weeks were pooled, because spike-specific TCR depth and breadth did not differ between schedules. Enrollment into the trials was organized by age into subgroups of 18-55, 56-69 and 70-plus years, and those subgroups contained 148, 28 and 57 TCR-sequenced participants, respectively. TCR sequencing covered roughly 230 trial participants: 200 to 220 given two doses of AZD1222 and about 26 given two doses of MenACWY control vaccine.

The research as a whole found: In the small 56-69-year group, the increase in depth fell short of significance, most likely because of low power. After two AZD1222 doses, both the breadth and the depth of spike-specific TCRs were significantly higher than at day 0 and than in MenACWY recipients. Reportedly, close to half of the unique spike-specific TCRs recognized epitopes lying outside the regions that are mutated in the B.1.351 and B.1.1.7 variants. The vaccine-associated CD4 TCRs covered the entire spike protein, and the dominant responses fell in regions 160-218 and 743-854. Conclusions about previously exposed vaccinees are limited, since just 6 or 7 AZD1222 recipients were seropositive for SARS-CoV-2 at baseline. Participants were mostly white British and included more females than males, and it was suggested by the authors that clonal diversity may have been underestimated. Because no day 14 peak-response samples were available, repertoires were characterized only after the peak T cell response.

Taken from cysteine to phenylalanine, the CDR3 has 15 residues. The only DNA kept is the CDR3, 45 bases in frame from the first base. V loses 4 bases of germline sequence and J loses 3 bases, and the interval between the two ends is 13 bases. From a lookup of the germline V gene, CDR1 and CDR2 are SNHLY and FYNNEI. The CDR3 regions of human TCRbeta chains were analyzed by immunosequencing. The authors' pipeline ran thus. TCRs in the repertoires were matched against a reference library of SARS-CoV-2-specific TCRs that had been generated with the MIRA antigen-specificity platform. Breadth was defined as the fraction of unique TCRs that were SARS-CoV-2-associated, and depth was defined as the fraction of total T cells that were SARS-CoV-2-associated. Using the MIRA data, each spike-specific TCR was assigned both to the spike region to which the TCR was reactive and to a CD4 or CD8 class. Log10-transformed breadth and depth values were compared by one-way ANOVA with Sidak's multiple comparisons tests. Imported from immuneACCESS, the table was reduced by TCRdb to in-frame sequences with V and J called. These copies leave out some clones; in studies compared against another copy, an unresolved V gene accounts for under half, and the cause of the remainder is not known. D and trimming come from the DNA, and the V and J calls and clone size come from that table. Here the sample has roughly 110,000 clones; roughly 90% occur a single time. Approximately 7% of the sample belongs to the ten largest clones.

The receptor was derived from an adult in good health. The chain is encoded by TRBV2 joined to TRBJ1-5; perhaps TRBD1 is the D gene, with 5 bases matching. The sequenced sample was peripheral blood, obtained on day 0 of AZD1222 vaccination. The sequence in DNA is TGTGCCAGCAGTGTGGACATAAGGGACAATCAGCCCCAGCATTTT. This yields the protein CASSVDIRDNQPQHF.